The 18 T cell receptor beta chains below come from one sample, sequenced in a study of beta chain features in type 1 diabetes. Of the isolated RNA, all was reverse transcribed, and so the sequenced material was expressed TCRB transcripts. Profiled with immunoSEQ multiplex PCR; TCRdb holds only in-frame clones, not every one. The sample consists of 220,000 or so clones, 68% of them appearing once. The material sequenced was naive CD4+ T cells from blood. The receptor set was obtained from a man younger than 45 in good health.

This rearrangement joins TRBV29-1 to TRBJ2-1; D may be TRBD1 (6 bases). V dropped 6 bases and J dropped 9 bases, with 15 bases sitting between them. Germline CDR1 SQVTM, CDR2 ANQGSEA. The CDR3 runs to 12 residues. The CDR3 sequence is CSVDTGSREQFF. The DNA of the CDR3 is TGCAGCGTCGACACAGGGTCCCGTGAGCAGTTCTTC.

This chain uses TRBV20-1 with TRBJ1-1; no definite D call. The germline V gene encodes CDR1 DFQATT and CDR2 SNEGSKA (reference sequence). CDR3 length: 10 amino acids. Trimming left V 5 bases short and J 10 bases short, with 11 bases between. This CDR3 reads CSAGMGTAFF. CDR3 DNA: TGCAGTGCTGGTATGGGTACAGCTTTCTTT.

The V and J genes are TRBV5-1 and TRBJ2-3; D is unclear. This CDR3 has 14 residues. Germline V lookup: CDR1 SGHRS, CDR2 YFSETQ. V lost 2 bases and J lost 1, with 8 bases in between. The CDR3 is CASSLGAGTDTQYF. CDR3 DNA: TGCGCCAGCAGCTTAGGCGCAGGCACAGATACGCAGTATTTT.

The rearrangement joins TRBV18 to TRBJ2-7; no reliable D call. Germline loops: CDR1 KGHSH, CDR2 LQKENI. The CDR3 contains 14 residues. The V and J ends lost 4 bases and 0 bases respectively, with 10 bases between them. CDR3 loop: CASSRGATSYEQYF. CDR3 DNA: TGTGCCAGCTCACGCGGAGCGACCTCCTACGAGCAGTACTTC.

The chain employs TRBV27 and TRBJ2-2; tentatively, D is TRBD2 (6 bases). Trimming stripped 4 bases from V and 5 bases from J, with 26 bases between. Per germline, CDR1 MNHEY and CDR2 SMNVEV (reference sequence). The length of the CDR3 is 19 residues. This CDR3 is CASSSPTSMGPRWTGELFF. CDR3 nucleotides: TGTGCCAGCAGTTCCCCGACTAGTATGGGACCACGCTGGACCGGGGAGCTGTTTTTT.

The DNA for the CDR3 is TGTGCCAGCAGCTTAGTCGGGGGTGAGCAGTTCTTC. It codes for CASSLVGGEQFF. The chain is built from TRBV7-2 and TRBJ2-1; possible D gene TRBD2, 6 bases. Between the trimmed V and J ends, which lost 1 base and 9 bases, there was a span of 7 bases. This CDR3 region has 12 residues. Germline V gene lookup returns CDR1 SGHTA and CDR2 FQGNSA. The full variable domain, completed using reference TRBV7-2 and TRBJ2-1, is GAGVSQSPSNKVTEKGKDVELRCDPISGHTALYWYRQSLGQGLEFLIYFQGNSAPDKSGLPSDRFSAERTGGSVSTLTIQRTQQEDSAVYLCASSLVGGEQFFGPGTRLTVL.

The J gene is TRBJ2-7, the V gene TRBV25-1, with D unresolved. The CDR3 is made up of 13 amino acids. Germline CDR1 reads MGHDK; CDR2 reads SYGVNS. V dropped 5 bases and J dropped 1 base, with 9 bases sitting between them. The CDR3, as DNA: TGTGCCAGCAGTTGGACGGAGTCCTACGAGCAGTACTTC. It codes for CASSWTESYEQYF.

CDR3 sequence (DNA): TGCAGCCCTCGGTGCCTAGCCAAAAACATTCAGTACTTC. It yields the protein CSPRCLAKNIQYF. The chain joins TRBV29-1 to TRBJ2-4; D is ambiguous. This CDR3 contains 13 residues. V lost 8 bases and J 0 bases, leaving 11 bases between the germline ends. Germline CDR1 SQVTM, CDR2 ANQGSEA.

The chain combines TRBV23-1 with TRBJ2-7; TRBD2 matches at 9 bases. TRBV23-1 is noted as an ORF with a role that remains uncertain. This CDR3 is built from 13 residues. Trimming cost V 8 bases and J 4 bases; bases outside gene matches: 6. The CDR3 spells CASARREGYEQYF. The CDR3 nucleotides are TGCGCCAGCGCACGGCGGGAGGGGTACGAGCAGTACTTC.

The chain is built from TRBV18 and TRBJ2-3; possibly TRBD2 for D (5 bases). This CDR3 has 13 residues. The germline CDR1 and CDR2 sequences are KGHSH and LQKENI. The V end was cut by 6 bases, the J end by 4 bases, with 11 bases between. This CDR3 is CASSRGLADTQYF. The CDR3 DNA reads TGTGCCAGCTCGCGAGGACTGGCAGATACGCAGTATTTT.

The chain couples TRBV5-4 to TRBJ2-3, with D tentatively TRBD1 (5 bases). The germline gives CDR1 SGHNT, CDR2 YYREEE (reference sequence). The CDR3 totals 14 residues. Trimming took off 0 bases at V and 2 bases at J, with 7 bases between the two ends. The CDR3 DNA sequence: TGTGCCAGCAGCTTGGGACAGACCACAGATACGCAGTATTTT. This gives the protein CASSLGQTTDTQYF.

The CDR3 bases are TGTGCCAGCAGCTCTTCGGGGGAGACCCAGTACTTC. It encodes CASSSSGETQYF. The V and J genes are TRBV7-9 and TRBJ2-5, with a tentative D call TRBD2 (5 bases). V lost 4 bases to trimming and J lost 5 bases, with 8 bases between them. The CDR3 covers 12 residues. Germline V gene data show CDR1 as SEHNR and CDR2 as FQNEAQ (reference sequence).

This sequence joins TRBV6-5 and TRBJ2-1, with a possible D match to TRBD2 (6 bases). Trimming took 8 bases from V and 8 from J, leaving 19 bases between them. This CDR3 region has 14 residues. The germline gives CDR1 MNHEY, CDR2 SVGAGI. The CDR3 nucleotides read TGTGCCAGCCGGCGACGGGAGCGGTGGGATGAGCAGTTCTTC. Its protein product is CASRRRERWDEQFF.

This clone was observed a few times. The V call is TRBV29-1, the J call TRBJ2-1; 7 nucleotides line up with TRBD2. The CDR3 totals 13 residues. V lost 7 bases and J lost 0; bases outside the gene matches: 3. Per the germline V gene, CDR1 is SQVTM and CDR2 is ANQGSEA. The CDR3 sequence: CSAGRPSYNEQFF. CDR3 DNA sequence: TGCAGCGCCGGGAGGCCCTCCTACAATGAGCAGTTCTTC.

The V call is TRBV29-1, the J call TRBJ2-5, with D possibly being TRBD1 (5 bases). The end of the DNA is better explained by TRBJ2-7, so the J call may be wrong. Germline V gene sequence: CDR1 SQVTM, CDR2 ANQGSEA. This CDR3 spans 12 amino acids. CDR3 amino acids: CSVETTAYEQYF. CDR3 nucleotide sequence: TGCAGCGTTGAAACGACAGCCTACGAGCAGTACTTC.

The chain recombines TRBV4-1 with TRBJ2-3, with 11 bases that match TRBD2. The CDR3 contains 15 residues. V trimming: 5 bases; J trimming: 5 bases; junction bases outside the gene matches: 6. The germline V gene has CDR1 MGHRA and CDR2 YSYEKL. As DNA, the CDR3 is TGCGCCAGCAGCTACCGAACTAGCGGGGGAGATACGCAGTATTTT. It encodes CASSYRTSGGDTQYF.

This chain connects TRBV29-1 to TRBJ2-7; TRBD2 matches 9 bases. Germline V gene lookup returns CDR1 SQVTM and CDR2 ANQGSEA. The CDR3 contains 14 residues. V was clipped by 2 bases and J by 2 bases; unmatched bases: 4. CDR3 in DNA: TGCAGCGTTGAATTGACTAGCGGTCCCTACGAGCAGTACTTC. It encodes CSVELTSGPYEQYF.

The chain joins TRBV2 to TRBJ2-5; D may be TRBD2 (6 bases). V shed 8 bases and J shed 4 bases, with 14 bases lying between them. CDR1 is SNHLY and CDR2 is FYNNEI in the germline V gene. The CDR3 runs 13 residues. CDR3 sequence (DNA): TGTGCCAGCGCCTCATGGAGGGGAGAGACCCAGTACTTC. Its protein is CASASWRGETQYF.